These T cell receptor beta chains were read from a single sample in a study of vaccination effects on CD4 cells after COVID-19. No antigen has been assigned to these receptors. Here immunoSEQ multiplex PCR was the method, and the copy in TCRdb shows in-frame clones only, minus some. The sample consists of 50,000 to 60,000 clones, roughly 70% of them appearing once. The sample in question was CD4+ T cells from PBMCs cultured with SARS-CoV-2 spike peptides, obtained before COVID-19 vaccination. The receptor set was obtained from a human donor who received a COVID-19 vaccine. CDR3s include the opening cysteine and the closing phenylalanine or tryptophan. A D gene is named only where the DNA matches it firmly. Expanded clones get a size class; other rows say once, few or many, or leave the size out.

v_call	d_call	clone_size	j_call	cdr3_aa	cdr3_nt
TRBV3-1/TRBV3-2	-	-	TRBJ1-2	CASQEGFYGYTF	TGTGCCAGCCAGGAGGGGTTCTATGGCTACACCTTC
TRBV29-1	-	-	TRBJ2-5	CSVSMSRETQYF	TGCAGCGTCTCCATGTCCCGAGAGACCCAGTACTTC
TRBV10-3	-	-	TRBJ1-6	CATRDSNSPLHF	TGTGCCACCCGGGACTCAAATTCACCCCTCCACTTT
TRBV9	TRBD2	-	TRBJ2-1	CASSVELAGGRREQFF	TGTGCCAGCAGCGTAGAGCTAGCGGGGGGGCGTCGGGAGCAGTTCTTC
TRBV18	-	once	TRBJ1-5	CASSPRDSNQPQHF	TGTGCCAGCTCACCACGAGATAGCAATCAGCCCCAGCATTTT
TRBV3-1/TRBV3-2	-	-	TRBJ1-6	CASSQGQTTFRPLHF	TGTGCCAGCAGCCAAGGCCAGACGACTTTTAGGCCCCTCCACTTT
TRBV30	-	-	TRBJ2-3	CAWSVIDGGTQYF	TGTGCCTGGAGTGTGATCGACGGGGGTACGCAGTATTTT
TRBV7-8	-	few	TRBJ2-3	CASSPFTDTQYF	TGTGCCAGCAGCCCTTTCACAGATACGCAGTATTTT
TRBV2	TRBD1	once	TRBJ1-2	CASSSRDRGGYGYTF	TGTGCCAGCAGTTCCCGGGACAGGGGAGGGTATGGCTACACCTTC
TRBV28	-	-	TRBJ1-3	CASSLRPASGNTIYF	TGTGCCAGCAGTCTCAGGCCGGCCTCTGGAAACACCATATATTTT
TRBV11-3	-	-	TRBJ1-6	CASSSRAGTDDSYNSPLHF	TGTGCCAGCAGCTCTAGGGCGGGTACAGACGACTCCTATAATTCACCCCTCCACTTT
TRBV7-2	-	-	TRBJ2-1	CASSVRGGGEQFF	TGTGCCAGCAGCGTTAGAGGGGGGGGTGAGCAGTTCTTC
TRBV18	-	-	TRBJ1-1	CASSPPNGRENTEAFF	TGTGCCAGCTCACCCCCAAACGGTCGAGAGAACACTGAAGCTTTCTTT
TRBV6-5	-	few	TRBJ2-2	CASSFFRPNTGELFF	TGTGCCAGCAGCTTCTTTAGGCCCAACACCGGGGAGCTGTTTTTT
TRBV10-3	-	-	TRBJ2-5	CAISGREETQYF	TGTGCCATCTCCGGACGGGAAGAGACCCAGTACTTC
TRBV11-2	TRBD1	-	TRBJ1-6	CASRDRQGAGSPLHF	TGTGCCAGCAGGGATAGGCAGGGGGCTGGTTCACCCCTCCACTTT
TRBV18	TRBD1	-	TRBJ2-7	CASSPAGGGEQYF	TGTGCCAGCTCACCGGCAGGGGGCGGCGAGCAGTACTTC
TRBV6-5	-	-	TRBJ2-3	CASSQTDTQYF	TGTGCCAGCAGCCAGACAGATACGCAGTATTTT
TRBV2	-	few	TRBJ1-5	CASSEWRGSNQPQHF	TGTGCCAGCAGTGAATGGCGAGGAAGCAATCAGCCCCAGCATTTT
TRBV6-6	TRBD1	-	TRBJ2-7	CASSYRQGTYEQYF	TGTGCCAGCAGTTACCGACAGGGTACCTACGAGCAGTACTTC
TRBV5-6	TRBD2	-	TRBJ2-3	CASSSSRLAGGPRDTQYF	TGTGCCAGCAGCTCCAGCCGACTAGCGGGGGGGCCAAGGGATACGCAGTATTTT
TRBV5-1	-	once	TRBJ2-2	CASSSRTGRGVGGELFF	TGCGCCAGCAGCTCTCGGACAGGGAGGGGAGTTGGCGGGGAGCTGTTTTTT
TRBV5-1	TRBD1	-	TRBJ2-2	CASSPWTGGNTGELFF	TGCGCCAGCAGCCCCTGGACAGGGGGCAACACCGGGGAGCTGTTTTTT
TRBV6-2/TRBV6-3	TRBD1	-	TRBJ1-1	CASSGDSSRENTEAFF	TGTGCCAGCAGTGGGGACAGTTCGAGGGAGAACACTGAAGCTTTCTTT
TRBV30	TRBD1	-	TRBJ1-4	CAWSDLIPGQGNEKLFF	TGTGCCTGGAGTGACTTAATTCCGGGACAGGGCAATGAAAAACTGTTTTTT
TRBV2	-	-	TRBJ1-5	CASSEADRINQPQHF	TGTGCCAGCAGTGAAGCTGACAGGATCAATCAGCCCCAGCATTTT
TRBV28	-	-	TRBJ2-1	CASSPGGQAGNNEQFF	TGTGCCAGCAGCCCAGGGGGTCAAGCGGGGAACAATGAGCAGTTCTTC
TRBV5-6	-	-	TRBJ2-7	CASSRRDGGEQYF	TGTGCCAGCAGCCGAAGGGACGGCGGGGAGCAGTACTTC
TRBV7-9	-	once	TRBJ2-1	CASSPYGGRSYEQFF	TGTGCCAGCAGCCCCTACGGAGGCCGCAGCTATGAGCAGTTCTTC
TRBV2	TRBD2	-	TRBJ2-2	CASGLAGATGELFF	TGTGCCAGCGGACTAGCGGGGGCTACCGGGGAGCTGTTTTTT
TRBV30	-	-	TRBJ1-2	CAWTLGYRGYTF	TGTGCCTGGACACTCGGATACCGGGGCTACACCTTC
TRBV11-1	TRBD2	-	TRBJ2-2	CASSAGLAGGSGELFF	TGTGCCAGCAGCGCCGGACTAGCGGGAGGATCCGGGGAGCTGTTTTTT
TRBV12-3/TRBV12-4	-	-	TRBJ2-7	CASVRAPSYEQYF	TGTGCCAGCGTAAGGGCCCCCTCCTACGAGCAGTACTTC
TRBV3-1/TRBV3-2	-	-	TRBJ2-5	CASSQGFPPGKILYQETQYF	TGTGCCAGCAGCCAAGGATTTCCCCCGGGAAAGATTTTGTACCAAGAGACCCAGTACTTC
TRBV28	TRBD1	-	TRBJ1-1	CASSDRTGGSNTEAFF	TGTGCCAGCAGCGACCGGACAGGGGGTTCAAACACTGAAGCTTTCTTT
TRBV6-6	-	-	TRBJ2-2	CASSYGRTANTGELFF	TGTGCCAGCAGTTATGGTAGGACAGCGAACACCGGGGAGCTGTTTTTT
TRBV5-1	-	few	TRBJ2-7	CASSLGIQDEQYF	TGCGCCAGCAGCCTTGGAATCCAGGACGAGCAGTACTTC
TRBV5-1	-	-	TRBJ1-2	CASSLAVRADYGYTF	TGCGCCAGCAGCTTGGCGGTCAGGGCGGACTATGGCTACACCTTC
TRBV18	TRBD1	-	TRBJ1-1	CASSPGQRTEAFF	TGTGCCAGCTCACCGGGACAGCGTACTGAAGCTTTCTTT
TRBV29-1	TRBD1	few	TRBJ1-1	CSVPGQGSGFEAFF	TGCAGCGTCCCGGGACAGGGAAGCGGGTTTGAAGCTTTCTTT
TRBV18	TRBD1	-	TRBJ1-1	CASSPPGQGNTEAFF	TGTGCCAGCTCACCACCGGGACAGGGGAACACTGAAGCTTTCTTT
TRBV30	-	-	TRBJ1-2	CAWTKLNYGYTF	TGTGCCTGGACGAAGCTTAACTATGGCTACACCTTC
TRBV7-9	-	-	TRBJ1-4	CASSLEVGQGTEKLFF	TGTGCCAGCAGCTTAGAGGTTGGGCAGGGGACGGAAAAACTGTTTTTT
TRBV2	-	-	TRBJ2-7	CASSEANGGEQYF	TGTGCCAGCAGTGAAGCGAATGGGGGCGAGCAGTACTTC
TRBV5-1	-	-	TRBJ2-3	CASSLHGTYGNTDTQYF	TGCGCCAGCAGCCTACACGGGACTTACGGGAACACAGATACGCAGTATTTT
TRBV15	-	-	TRBJ1-2	CATSRAGLGAFAF	TGTGCCACCAGCAGAGCGGGACTGGGAGCTTTCGCCTTC
TRBV7-6	-	-	TRBJ1-4	CASSLGPATNEKLFF	TGTGCCAGCAGCTTAGGCCCAGCAACTAATGAAAAACTGTTTTTT
TRBV6-6	TRBD1	few	TRBJ1-1	CASSSTGGNTEAFF	TGTGCCAGCAGTAGCACAGGGGGCAACACTGAAGCTTTCTTT
TRBV5-4	TRBD1	-	TRBJ2-7	CASSSRGRHTYEQYF	TGTGCCAGCAGCTCCAGGGGGCGGCACACCTACGAGCAGTACTTC
TRBV28	-	-	TRBJ1-2	CASSFWRTALTNYGYTF	TGTGCCAGCAGTTTTTGGAGAACAGCACTAACTAACTATGGCTACACCTTC
TRBV2	-	-	TRBJ1-6	CAGIPNRAPNSPLHF	TGTGCCGGAATCCCTAACAGGGCCCCTAATTCACCCCTCCACTTT
TRBV5-4	-	-	TRBJ1-1	CASSRGGNTEAFF	TGTGCCAGCAGTCGGGGCGGAAACACTGAAGCTTTCTTT
TRBV6-5	-	-	TRBJ1-3	CASSLSASGNTIYF	TGTGCCAGCAGCTTGTCCGCCTCTGGAAACACCATATATTTT
TRBV3-1/TRBV3-2	TRBD2	few	TRBJ2-7	CASSQDLASGGAEQYF	TGTGCCAGCAGCCAAGATTTGGCTAGCGGGGGGGCCGAGCAGTACTTC
TRBV6-2/TRBV6-3	-	-	TRBJ1-2	CASSYPGRSYGYTF	TGTGCCAGCAGTTACCCGGGAAGAAGCTATGGCTACACCTTC